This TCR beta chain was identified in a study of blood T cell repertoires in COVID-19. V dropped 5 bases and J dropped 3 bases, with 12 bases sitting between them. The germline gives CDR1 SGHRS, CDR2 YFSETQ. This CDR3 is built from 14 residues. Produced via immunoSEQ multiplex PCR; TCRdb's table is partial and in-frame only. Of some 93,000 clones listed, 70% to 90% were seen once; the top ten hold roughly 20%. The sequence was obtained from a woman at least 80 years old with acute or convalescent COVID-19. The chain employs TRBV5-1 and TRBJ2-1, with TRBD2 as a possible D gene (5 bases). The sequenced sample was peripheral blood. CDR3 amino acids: CASRHLGVYNEQFF. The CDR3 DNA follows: TGCGCCAGCAGACACCTCGGGGTCTACAATGAGCAGTTCTTC.